Below are 29 T cell receptor delta chains sequenced from a single sample in a study of gamma-delta chains in newborns, infants, children. TCRdb applied CATT to the reads for clone calling. The sample holds 8,900 or so delta-chain clones, 1.6% seen once. The material sequenced was blood. The receptors shown here come from a child who was a newborn, infant or young child, either healthy, febrile or measles-vaccinated (not recorded which).

Turning to this clone: TCRdb's entry gives the protein of a much larger clone, which mismatches this DNA's translation at residue 5, likely from a read error; the protein reported here is translated from the DNA. The chain couples TRDV1 to TRDJ1; tentative D call: TRDD3 (6 bases). The CDR3 covers 20 residues. Germline V gene data show CDR1 as TSWWSYY and CDR2 as QGS. V was trimmed by 4 bases and J by 0 bases, leaving 27 bases between them. CDR3 nucleotides: TGTGCTCTTGGGGGCTTGGATGTCGACTGGGCACTCCATTACACCGATAAACTCATCTTT. Protein sequence: CALGGLDVDWALHYTDKLIF.

To note about this clone: The protein TCRdb lists belongs to a much larger clone and differs from this DNA's translation at residue 11, which points to a read error; the protein shown is made from the DNA. The chain combines TRDV2 with TRDJ3, with D possibly matching TRDD3 (6 bases). Per the germline V gene, CDR1 is GEAIGNYY and CDR2 is EKD. This CDR3 comprises 16 residues. DNA for the CDR3: TGTGCCTGTGACAAACTGGGCTCCTGGGACATCCGACAGATGTTTTTC. This codes for CACDKLGSWDIRQMFF.

This clone was counted between two and nine times. The V call is TRDV1, the J call TRDJ1, with 13 bases identical to TRDD3. The junction had 18 bases not matched to a gene; V was cut back by 2 bases and J by 3 bases. This CDR3 comprises 21 residues. Germline values: CDR1 TSWWSYY, CDR2 QGS. The CDR3 coding sequence is TGTGCTCTTGGGGAAGGCCTCTTGCACTGGGGGATACGCCGGTACGCCGATAAACTCATCTTT. Translation gives CALGEGLLHWGIRRYADKLIF.

A note on this clone: This may be a read error, as it is one base from a much larger clone. V and J are TRDV2 and TRDJ1, with 8 bases identical to TRDD3. The CDR3 runs 19 residues. Per the germline V gene, CDR1 is GEAIGNYY and CDR2 is EKD. V dropped 0 bases and J dropped 0; count of bases not matched to a gene: 14. The CDR3 sequence: CACDTVFTGGPRYTDKLIF. The CDR3, as DNA: TGTGCCTGTGACACCGTTTTCACTGGGGGCCCAAGGTACACCGATAAACTCATCTTT.

In the case of this clone: This sequence may be a read error, since a much larger clone differs from it by one base. The same CDR3 arises from other DNA sequences in this sample as well. The J gene is TRDJ2, the V gene TRDV2, with 9 bases identical to TRDD3. J gave up 4 bases and V 2 bases, and 4 bases lay outside the gene matches. The CDR3 runs 15 residues. Germline values: CDR1 GEAIGNYY, CDR2 EKD. The CDR3 reads CACDILGDTTAQLFF. The CDR3 bases are TGTGCCTGTGACATACTGGGGGACACGACAGCACAACTCTTCTTT.

About this clone itself: Given a much more abundant clone one base away, this may be a read error. The chain combines TRDV1 with TRDJ1; 9 bases agree with TRDD3. No J gene is reported in TCRdb; it was inferred here by comparing the DNA with germline. CDR1 and CDR2 from the germline V gene are TSWWSYY and QGS. This CDR3 has 24 amino acids. Trimming removed 0 bases from V and 1 base from J; junction bases left unmatched: 27. The CDR3 bases are TGTGCTCTTGGGGAACTGTACCGTGGCCTTCCCAAGGGGATACGGCGCGTAGTCACCGATAAACTCATCTTT. It encodes CALGELYRGLPKGIRRVVTDKLIF.

Notes on this clone: Other DNA sequences in the same sample also yield this CDR3. The V call is TRDV1, the J call TRDJ2; 7 bases are shared with TRDD2. CDR3 size: 20 residues. V shed 5 bases, J shed 4 bases, and the junction held 22 bases outside the gene matches. The germline gives CDR1 TSWWSYY, CDR2 QGS. For the CDR3, the DNA is TGTGCTCTTGGGTCGATTCCTACGGGTACCGCTACCCAATCGACAGCACAACTCTTCTTT. This sequence encodes CALGSIPTGTATQSTAQLFF.

In its sample, this clone was seen a few times. This may be a read error, as it is one base from a much larger clone. This sequence joins TRDV2 and TRDJ3, with 13 bases identical to TRDD3. Germline CDR1 reads GEAIGNYY; CDR2 reads EKD. This CDR3 comprises 22 residues. V shed 5 bases, J shed 1 base, and the junction held 16 bases outside the gene matches. The CDR3 nucleotides are TGTGCCTGTGGCGCACCCCCTCGTACTGGGGGATACGCTTCCTGGGACACCCGACAGATGTTTTTC. Encoded protein: CACGAPPRTGGYASWDTRQMFF.

This clone has a handful of counts. Being one base from a much bigger clone, this may be a read error. The sample holds other DNA sequences that translate to the same CDR3. The rearrangement uses TRDV1 and TRDJ1, with D perhaps TRDD1 (6 bases). Looked up from germline, CDR1 is TSWWSYY and CDR2 is QGS. V dropped 3 bases and J dropped 0 bases, with 14 bases sitting between them. CDR3 size: 16 residues. The CDR3 is CALGERKIADTDKLIF. The CDR3 region has the DNA TGTGCTCTTGGGGAGCGAAAAATAGCGGACACCGATAAACTCATCTTT.

Regarding this clone: A much larger clone lies one base from this, so it may be a read error. This same CDR3 is encoded by further DNA sequences in the sample. The chain carries TRDV1 and TRDJ1; D uncertain. V dropped 1 base and J dropped 2 bases, with 8 bases sitting between them. The germline V gene has CDR1 TSWWSYY and CDR2 QGS. CDR3 size: 14 residues. CDR3 DNA: TGTGCTCTTGGGGAACCCCTATATACCGATAAACTCATCTTT. It codes for CALGEPLYTDKLIF.

The chain combines TRDV1 with TRDJ1; 9 nucleotides line up with TRDD3. The germline gives CDR1 TSWWSYY, CDR2 QGS. With V trimmed by 3 bases and J by 3 bases, 20 bases remained unmatched. The CDR3 spans 20 residues. The CDR3 sequence: CALGELNLLSRGYGPDKLIF. CDR3 sequence (DNA): TGTGCTCTTGGGGAGCTTAACCTGTTGAGCAGGGGATACGGGCCCGATAAACTCATCTTT.

This clone has more than one count but fewer than ten. TCRdb's listed protein matches a much larger clone and diverges from this DNA's translation at residue 6, likely through a read error; the protein shown comes from the DNA. V gene TRDV1 combines with J gene TRDJ1; 10 bases fit TRDD3. V was pared by 2 bases and J by 6 bases, with 21 bases of the junction left unmatched. CDR3 length: 20 residues. Per the germline V gene, CDR1 is TSWWSYY and CDR2 is QGS. CDR3 sequence (DNA): TGTGCTCTTGGGGAATACGCTGATTCCTGTCGTTACTGGGGGATCTATAAACTCATCTTT. It yields the protein CALGEYADSCRYWGIYKLIF.

Details on this clone: A read error likely explains this, since a far larger clone differs by one base. Additional DNA sequences in this sample encode the identical CDR3. This chain links TRDV2 with TRDJ3, with 7 bases matching TRDD3. Trimming cost V 0 bases and J 1 base; bases outside gene matches: 5. This CDR3 is 18 amino acids long. Germline CDR1 GEAIGNYY, CDR2 EKD. The CDR3 coding sequence is TGTGCCTGTGACACCGTGGGGGACATTTCCTGGGACACCCGACAGATGTTTTTC. This sequence encodes CACDTVGDISWDTRQMFF.

Comments on this clone: A read error is possible here, since a much larger clone lies one base away. In the same sample, other DNA sequences code for this CDR3. The J gene is TRDJ1, the V gene TRDV1; 11 positions match TRDD3. V dropped 7 bases and J dropped 0; count of bases not matched to a gene: 19. The germline V gene encodes CDR1 TSWWSYY and CDR2 QGS. This CDR3 is 20 amino acids long. The CDR3 reads CALDSTGGYATPTNTDKLIF. Here the CDR3 DNA reads TGTGCTCTTGATTCTACTGGGGGATATGCTACCCCAACAAACACCGATAAACTCATCTTT.

This clone is labeled as medium-sized. A read error may explain this, as a much larger clone is one base away. The chain couples TRDV2 to TRDJ3; 9 bases are shared with TRDD3. V lost 3 bases to trimming and J lost 0 bases; unmatched junction nucleotides: 2. This CDR3 region has 17 residues. Germline assignment: CDR1 GEAIGNYY and CDR2 EKD. CDR3 sequence: CACDHWGSSWDTRQMFF. For the CDR3, the DNA is TGTGCCTGTGACCACTGGGGGAGCTCCTGGGACACCCGACAGATGTTTTTC.

This clone was found a few times. TCRdb lists a protein that is different at residue 5 from the translated DNA; the protein given here uses the DNA translation. The chain combines TRDV1 with TRDJ1; D unclear. V gave up 4 bases and J gave up 0 bases, with 18 bases separating them. The CDR3 is 17 residues long. Germline-derived CDR1 and CDR2 are TSWWSYY and QGS. The CDR3 nucleotides read TGTGCTCTTGGGGCTACTTCGGTACTGTGGTACACCGATAAACTCATCTTT. The encoded protein is CALGATSVLWYTDKLIF.

In its sample, this clone was seen a few times. The database protein in TCRdb disagrees with the DNA translation at residue 8; the sequence shown here was translated from the DNA. V usage is TRDV1 and J usage is TRDJ1; 7 nucleotides line up with TRDD3. V dropped 2 bases and J dropped 0; count of bases not matched to a gene: 12. The CDR3 covers 18 residues. Looked up from germline, CDR1 is TSWWSYY and CDR2 is QGS. In nucleotides, the CDR3 is TGTGCTCTTGGGGAATTGCGGGCTGGGGGCCCCTACACCGATAAACTCATCTTT. Translation gives CALGELRAGGPYTDKLIF.

Comments on this clone: The junction departs from germline at one end; a sequencing error may be responsible. The chain employs TRDV1 and TRDJ1; 8 bases agree with TRDD3. Germline assignment: CDR1 TSWWSYY and CDR2 QGS. This CDR3 has 19 amino acids. CDR3 nucleotides: TGTGCTCTTGGGTACATTCCTCCTACTGGGGGTTCCAACACCGATAAACCCATCTTT. Encoded protein: CALGYIPPTGGSNTDKPIF.

This clone was counted only a few times. This may stem from a read error, because a much larger clone lies one nucleotide away. Other DNA sequences in this sample translate to the same CDR3. V and J are TRDV2 and TRDJ2; 13 nucleotides line up with TRDD3. This CDR3 is 20 amino acids long. The ends lost 3 bases at V and 2 bases at J; junction bases unmatched: 14. CDR1 and CDR2 from the germline V gene are GEAIGNYY and EKD. The CDR3 here is CACDPLHTGGYGALTAQLFF. CDR3 DNA sequence: TGTGCCTGTGACCCTCTCCATACTGGGGGATACGGCGCCTTGACAGCACAACTCTTCTTT.

This clone was seen only a few times. The amino acid sequence in TCRdb belongs to a much larger clone and departs from this DNA's translation at residue 7, likely a sequencing read error; the sequence shown is translated from the DNA. V gene TRDV2 combines with J gene TRDJ3, with D perhaps matching TRDD3 (5 bases). V was shortened by 0 bases and J by 0 bases, with 14 bases between the two germline ends. Looked up from germline, CDR1 is GEAIGNYY and CDR2 is EKD. The CDR3 length is 19 residues. DNA for the CDR3: TGTGCCTGTGACACCGTAGCGGGGACCCTCTCCTGGGACACCCGACAGATGTTTTTC. As protein: CACDTVAGTLSWDTRQMFF.

On this clone: The protein TCRdb lists belongs to a much larger clone and differs from this DNA's translation at residue 5, which points to a read error; the protein shown is made from the DNA. Here the CDR3 DNA reads TGTGCCTGTGACATCTGCGCTGGGGGAGACTACACCGATAAACTCATCTTT. Protein product: CACDICAGGDYTDKLIF. This rearrangement joins TRDV2 to TRDJ1, with 8 bases fitting TRDD3. The CDR3 has 17 residues. Germline assignment: CDR1 GEAIGNYY and CDR2 EKD. The V gene end was trimmed by 2 bases and the J gene end by 0 bases; junction bases not matched to a gene: 10.

Only a few counts were recorded for this clone. One base away lies a much larger clone, so this may be a sequencing read error. This chain joins TRDV2 and TRDJ3; 11 bases map to TRDD3. This CDR3 contains 21 residues. The J segment lost 0 bases and the V segment lost 5 bases, leaving 14 bases of the junction unmatched. From germline, CDR1 is GEAIGNYY and CDR2 EKD. Here the CDR3 DNA reads TGTGCCTGTGGCACGAAGGTGGGGGATACGCGGGGCTCCTGGGACACCCGACAGATGTTTTTC. It translates to CACGTKVGDTRGSWDTRQMFF.

By share, this clone ranks as medium-sized. Other DNA sequences from this sample encode an identical CDR3 as well. The J gene is TRDJ3, the V gene TRDV2; 7 bases agree with TRDD3. The CDR3 extends over 20 amino acids. CDR1 is GEAIGNYY, CDR2 EKD, per germline. J lost 0 bases, V lost 0 bases, and 10 bases had no gene match. This CDR3 reads CACDTVGWGRRSWDTRQMFF. As DNA, the CDR3 is TGTGCCTGTGACACCGTAGGATGGGGGAGACGCTCCTGGGACACCCGACAGATGTTTTTC.

By share, this clone ranks as large. The same CDR3 also results from other DNA sequences found in this sample. CDR3 DNA sequence: TGTGCCTGTGACACGCGTACTGGGGGCTCGTACACCGATAAACTCATCTTT. Protein product: CACDTRTGGSYTDKLIF. The rearrangement links TRDV2 to TRDJ1, with 8 bases matching TRDD3. V trimming: 1 base; J trimming: 0 bases; junction bases outside the gene matches: 9. Germline V gene sequence: CDR1 GEAIGNYY, CDR2 EKD. The CDR3 covers 17 residues.

This clone rates as medium-sized. The chain recombines TRDV1 with TRDJ1, with TRDD3 identical over 13 bases. Germline CDR1 TSWWSYY, CDR2 QGS. V trimming: 6 bases; J trimming: 0 bases; junction bases outside the gene matches: 16. The CDR3 is 20 residues long. The CDR3 DNA is TGTGCTCTTGGTCCCTTTGCAAACTGGGGGATACGACCGTACACCGATAAACTCATCTTT. Its translation is CALGPFANWGIRPYTDKLIF.

In this sample, this clone turned up a few times. This is likely an artifact of a read error, given a far larger clone one base away. This chain links TRDV2 with TRDJ1, with 8 bases fitting TRDD3. CDR1 is GEAIGNYY, CDR2 EKD, per germline. The CDR3 length is 15 residues. The CDR3 DNA reads as TGTGCCTGTGACGTACTGGGGGCCACAAACGATAGACTCATCTTT. Translating it yields CACDVLGATNDRLIF.

Notes on this clone: Being one base from a much bigger clone, this may be a read error. Additional DNA sequences in this sample encode the identical CDR3. The chain has TRDV2 and TRDJ1; D is unclear. CDR1 is GEAIGNYY and CDR2 is EKD in the germline V gene. Trimming left V 1 base short and J 0 bases short, with 11 bases between. There are 15 residues in the CDR3. This chain's CDR3 is CACDTGVTYTDKLIF. The CDR3 DNA follows: TGTGCCTGTGACACGGGTGTCACGTACACCGATAAACTCATCTTT.

Note on this clone: At residue 8, the DNA translation does not agree with TCRdb's protein; the protein displayed here is the one encoded by the DNA. The V gene is TRDV3, the J gene TRDJ1, with D perhaps TRDD2 (5 bases). The CDR3 has 14 residues. The germline CDR1 and CDR2 sequences are TVYSNPD and GDNSRS (reference sequence). V dropped 4 bases and J dropped 0 bases, with 15 bases sitting between them. This chain's CDR3 is CASSLPENTDKLIF. The CDR3 nucleotides read TGTGCCTCCTCTCTTCCCGAGAACACCGATAAACTCATCTTT. Using reference TRDV3 and TRDJ1 for the parts outside the CDR3, the full variable domain is CDKVTQSSPDQTVASGSEVVLLCTYDTVYSNPDLFWYRIRPDYSFQFVFYGDNSRSEGADFTQGRFSVKHILTQKAFHLVISPVRTEDSATYYCASSLPENTDKLIFGKGTRVTVEP.

This chain links TRDV1 with TRDJ1, with 13 bases aligning to TRDD3. Losses at the gene ends were 9 bases for V and 0 bases for J; bases not matched to a gene: 13. The CDR3 consists of 18 residues. Germline loops: CDR1 TSWWSYY, CDR2 QGS. In DNA form, the CDR3 reads TGTGCTCTCGCAGAAATACTGGGGGATACGGGGTACACCGATAAACTCATCTTT. Its translation is CALAEILGDTGYTDKLIF.